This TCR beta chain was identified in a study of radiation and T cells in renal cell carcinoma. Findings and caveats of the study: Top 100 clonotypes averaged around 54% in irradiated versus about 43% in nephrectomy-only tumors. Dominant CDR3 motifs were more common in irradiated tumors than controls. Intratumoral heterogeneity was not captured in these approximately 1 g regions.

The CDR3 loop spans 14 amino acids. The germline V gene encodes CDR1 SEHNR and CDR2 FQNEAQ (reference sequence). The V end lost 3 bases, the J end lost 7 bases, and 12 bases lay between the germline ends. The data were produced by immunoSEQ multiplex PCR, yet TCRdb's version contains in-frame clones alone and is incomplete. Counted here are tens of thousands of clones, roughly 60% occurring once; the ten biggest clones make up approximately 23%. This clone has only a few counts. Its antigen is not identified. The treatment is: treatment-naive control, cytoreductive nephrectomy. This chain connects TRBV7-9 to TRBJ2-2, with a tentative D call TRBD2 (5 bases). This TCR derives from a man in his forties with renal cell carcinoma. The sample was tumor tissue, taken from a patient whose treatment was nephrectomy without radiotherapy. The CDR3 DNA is TGTGCCAGCAGCTTTCCGCGGGTAGGCGGGGAGCTGTTTTTT. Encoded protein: CASSFPRVGGELFF.